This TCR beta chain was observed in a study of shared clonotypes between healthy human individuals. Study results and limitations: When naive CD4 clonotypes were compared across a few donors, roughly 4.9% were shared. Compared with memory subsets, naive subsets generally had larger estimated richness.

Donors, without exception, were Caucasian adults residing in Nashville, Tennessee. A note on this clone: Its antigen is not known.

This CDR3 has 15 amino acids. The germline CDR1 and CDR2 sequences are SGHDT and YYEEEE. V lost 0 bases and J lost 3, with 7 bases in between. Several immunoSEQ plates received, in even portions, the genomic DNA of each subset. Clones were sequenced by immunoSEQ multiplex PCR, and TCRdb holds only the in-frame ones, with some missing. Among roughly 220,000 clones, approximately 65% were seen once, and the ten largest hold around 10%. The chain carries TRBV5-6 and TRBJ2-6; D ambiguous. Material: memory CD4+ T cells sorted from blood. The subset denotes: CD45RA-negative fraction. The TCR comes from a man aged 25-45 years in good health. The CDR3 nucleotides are TGTGCCAGCAGCTTGGAGTCTGGTGGGGCCAACGTCCTGACTTTC. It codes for CASSLESGGANVLTF. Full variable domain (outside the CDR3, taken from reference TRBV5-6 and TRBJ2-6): DAGVTQSPTHLIKTRGQQVTLRCSPKSGHDTVSWYQQALGQGPQFIFQYYEEEERQRGNFPDRFSGHQFPNYSSELNVNALLLGDSALYLCASSLESGGANVLTFGAGSRLTVL.